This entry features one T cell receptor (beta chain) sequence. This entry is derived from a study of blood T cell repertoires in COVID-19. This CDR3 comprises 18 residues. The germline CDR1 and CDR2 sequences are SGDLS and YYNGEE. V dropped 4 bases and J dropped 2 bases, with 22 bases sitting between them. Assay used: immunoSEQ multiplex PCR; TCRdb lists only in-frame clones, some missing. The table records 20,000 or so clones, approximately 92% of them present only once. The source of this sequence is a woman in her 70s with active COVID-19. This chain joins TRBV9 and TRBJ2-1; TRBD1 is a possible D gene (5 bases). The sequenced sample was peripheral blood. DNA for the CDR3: TGTGCCAGCAGCAACGGACACCGGCTGGCAGGCCCCTACAATGAGCAGTTCTTC. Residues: CASSNGHRLAGPYNEQFF.